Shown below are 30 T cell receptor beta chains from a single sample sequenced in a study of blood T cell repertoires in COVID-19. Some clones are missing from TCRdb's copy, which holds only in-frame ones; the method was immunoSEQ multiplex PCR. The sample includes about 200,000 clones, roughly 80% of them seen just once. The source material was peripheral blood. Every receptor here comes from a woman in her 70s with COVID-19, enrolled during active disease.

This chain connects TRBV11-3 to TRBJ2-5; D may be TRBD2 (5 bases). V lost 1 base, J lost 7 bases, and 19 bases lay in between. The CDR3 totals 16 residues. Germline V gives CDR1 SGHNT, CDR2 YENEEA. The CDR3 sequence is CASSLGDGNPPGTQYF. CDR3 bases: TGTGCCAGCAGCTTAGGAGACGGGAACCCCCCAGGGACCCAGTACTTC.

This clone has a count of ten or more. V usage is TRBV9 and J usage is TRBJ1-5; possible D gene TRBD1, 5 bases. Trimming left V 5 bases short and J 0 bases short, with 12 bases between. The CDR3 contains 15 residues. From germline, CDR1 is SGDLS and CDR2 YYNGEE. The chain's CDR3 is CASSLGVNSNQPQHF. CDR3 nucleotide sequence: TGTGCCAGCAGTCTAGGGGTTAATAGCAATCAGCCCCAGCATTTT.

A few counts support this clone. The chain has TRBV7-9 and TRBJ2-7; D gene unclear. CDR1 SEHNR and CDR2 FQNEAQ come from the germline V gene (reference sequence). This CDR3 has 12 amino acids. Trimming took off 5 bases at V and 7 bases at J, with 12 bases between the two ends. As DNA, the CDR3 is TGTGCCAGCAGCCCTCCCCTCGGGGAGCAGTACTTC. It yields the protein CASSPPLGEQYF.

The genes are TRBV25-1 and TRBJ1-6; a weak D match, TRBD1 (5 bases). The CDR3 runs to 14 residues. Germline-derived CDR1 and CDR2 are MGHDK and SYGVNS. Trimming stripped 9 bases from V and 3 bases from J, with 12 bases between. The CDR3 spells CASSRGSYNSPLHF. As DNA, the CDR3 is TGTGCCAGTAGTCGGGGGAGCTATAATTCACCCCTCCACTTT.

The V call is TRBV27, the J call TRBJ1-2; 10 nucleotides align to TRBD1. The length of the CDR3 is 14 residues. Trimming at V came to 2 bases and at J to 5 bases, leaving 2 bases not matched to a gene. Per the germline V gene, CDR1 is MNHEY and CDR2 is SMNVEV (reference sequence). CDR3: CASSLDRGQYGYTF. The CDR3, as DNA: TGTGCCAGCAGTTTAGACAGGGGGCAATATGGCTACACCTTC.

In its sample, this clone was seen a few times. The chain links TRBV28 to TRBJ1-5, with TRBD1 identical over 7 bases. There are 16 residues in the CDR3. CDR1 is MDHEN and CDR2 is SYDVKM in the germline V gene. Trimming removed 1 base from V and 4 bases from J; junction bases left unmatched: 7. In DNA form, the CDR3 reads TGTGCCAGCAGTTTATCGCCCCAACAGGGGAATCAGCCCCAGCATTTT. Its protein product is CASSLSPQQGNQPQHF.

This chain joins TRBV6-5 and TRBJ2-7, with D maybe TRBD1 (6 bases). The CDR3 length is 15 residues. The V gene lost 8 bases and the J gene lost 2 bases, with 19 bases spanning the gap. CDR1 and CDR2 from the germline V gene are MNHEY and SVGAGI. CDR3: CASGGQSVGPYEQYF. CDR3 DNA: TGTGCCAGCGGAGGACAGTCAGTCGGCCCCTACGAGCAGTACTTC.

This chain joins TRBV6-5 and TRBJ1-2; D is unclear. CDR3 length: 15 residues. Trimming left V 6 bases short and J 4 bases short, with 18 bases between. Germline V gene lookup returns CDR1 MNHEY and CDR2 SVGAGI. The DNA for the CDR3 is TGTGCCAGCAGCTTACGTGAGGGTGGAACCTATGGCTACACCTTC. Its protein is CASSLREGGTYGYTF.

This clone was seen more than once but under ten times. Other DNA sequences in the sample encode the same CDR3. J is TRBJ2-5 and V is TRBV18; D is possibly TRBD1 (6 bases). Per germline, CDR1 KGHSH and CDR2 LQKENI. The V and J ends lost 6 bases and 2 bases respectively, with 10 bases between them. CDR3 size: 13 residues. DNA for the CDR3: TGTGCCAGCTCTTCGGACAGACAAGAGACCCAGTACTTC. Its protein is CASSSDRQETQYF.

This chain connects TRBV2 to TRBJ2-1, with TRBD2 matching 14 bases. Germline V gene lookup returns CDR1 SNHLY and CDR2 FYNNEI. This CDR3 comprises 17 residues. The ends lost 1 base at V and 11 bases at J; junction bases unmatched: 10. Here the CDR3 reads CASSEERTSGRTAKQFF. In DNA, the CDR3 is TGTGCCAGCAGTGAAGAGCGGACTAGCGGGAGGACAGCTAAGCAGTTCTTC.

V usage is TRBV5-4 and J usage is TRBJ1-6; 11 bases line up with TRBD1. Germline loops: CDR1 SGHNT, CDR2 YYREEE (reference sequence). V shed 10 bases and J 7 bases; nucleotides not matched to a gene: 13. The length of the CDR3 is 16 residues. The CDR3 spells CAGLTAGQGGNSPLHF. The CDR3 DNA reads TGTGCCGGATTGACGGCGGGACAGGGGGGAAATTCACCCCTCCACTTT.

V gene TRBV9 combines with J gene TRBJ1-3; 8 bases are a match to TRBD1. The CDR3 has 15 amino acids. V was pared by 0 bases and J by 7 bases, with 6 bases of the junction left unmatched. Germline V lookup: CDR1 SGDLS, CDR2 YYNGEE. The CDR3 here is CASSVDGQGRNTIYF. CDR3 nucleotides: TGTGCCAGCAGCGTAGATGGACAGGGCCGGAACACCATATATTTT.

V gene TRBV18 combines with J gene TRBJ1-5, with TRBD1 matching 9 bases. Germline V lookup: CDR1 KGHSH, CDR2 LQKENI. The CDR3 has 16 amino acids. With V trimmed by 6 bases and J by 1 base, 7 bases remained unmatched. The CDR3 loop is CASSRQGEGSNQPQHF. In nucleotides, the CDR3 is TGTGCCAGCTCTCGACAGGGGGAGGGAAGCAATCAGCCCCAGCATTTT.

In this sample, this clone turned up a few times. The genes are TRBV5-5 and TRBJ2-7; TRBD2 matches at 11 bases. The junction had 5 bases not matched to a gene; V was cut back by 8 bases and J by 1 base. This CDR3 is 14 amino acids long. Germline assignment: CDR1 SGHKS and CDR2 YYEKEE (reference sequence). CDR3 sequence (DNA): TGTGCCAGTCTACTAGCGGGGGAATCCTACGAGCAGTACTTC. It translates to CASLLAGESYEQYF.

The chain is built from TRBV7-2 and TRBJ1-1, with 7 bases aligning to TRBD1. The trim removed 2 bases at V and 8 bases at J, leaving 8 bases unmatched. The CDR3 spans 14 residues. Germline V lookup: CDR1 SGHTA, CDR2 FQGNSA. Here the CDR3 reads CASSLRQGTSEAFF. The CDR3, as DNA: TGTGCCAGCAGCTTACGACAGGGAACTTCCGAAGCTTTCTTT.

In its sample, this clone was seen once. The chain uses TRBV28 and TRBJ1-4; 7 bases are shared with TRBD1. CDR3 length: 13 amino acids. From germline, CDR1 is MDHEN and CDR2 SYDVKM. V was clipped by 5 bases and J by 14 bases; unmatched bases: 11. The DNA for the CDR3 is TGTGCCAGCAGTGAGGGGGCCTTCAAGCGCCTGTTTTTT. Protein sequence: CASSEGAFKRLFF.

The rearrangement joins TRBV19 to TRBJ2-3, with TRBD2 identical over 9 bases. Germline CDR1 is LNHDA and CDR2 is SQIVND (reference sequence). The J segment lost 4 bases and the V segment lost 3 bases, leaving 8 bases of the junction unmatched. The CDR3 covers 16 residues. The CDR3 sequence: CASSIGAGGPADTQYF. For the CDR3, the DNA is TGTGCCAGTAGTATTGGGGCGGGAGGGCCTGCAGATACGCAGTATTTT.

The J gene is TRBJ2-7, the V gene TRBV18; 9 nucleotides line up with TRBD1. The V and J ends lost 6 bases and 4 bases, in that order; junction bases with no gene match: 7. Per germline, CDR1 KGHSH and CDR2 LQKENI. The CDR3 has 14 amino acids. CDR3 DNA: TGTGCCAGCTCGACGGGACAGGGTTTGTACGAGCAGTACTTC. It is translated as CASSTGQGLYEQYF.

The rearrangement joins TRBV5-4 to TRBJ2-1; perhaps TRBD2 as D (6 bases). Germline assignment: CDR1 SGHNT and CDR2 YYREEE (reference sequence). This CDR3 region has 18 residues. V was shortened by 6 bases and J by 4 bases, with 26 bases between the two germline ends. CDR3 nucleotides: TGTGCCAGCACCCGGGAGACGGGTGGGGCCTCCCGATACAATGAGCAGTTCTTC. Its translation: CASTRETGGASRYNEQFF.

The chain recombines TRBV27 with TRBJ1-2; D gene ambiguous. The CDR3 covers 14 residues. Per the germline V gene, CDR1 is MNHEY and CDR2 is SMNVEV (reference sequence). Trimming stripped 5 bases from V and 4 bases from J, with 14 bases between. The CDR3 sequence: CASSLDSNLYGYTF. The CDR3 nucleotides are TGTGCCAGCAGTCTCGACTCGAATCTCTATGGCTACACCTTC.

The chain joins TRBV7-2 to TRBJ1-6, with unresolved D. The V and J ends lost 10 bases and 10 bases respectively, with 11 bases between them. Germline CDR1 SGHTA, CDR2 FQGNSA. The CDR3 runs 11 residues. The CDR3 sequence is CATPRRSPLHF. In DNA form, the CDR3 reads TGTGCCACCCCCCGGCGGTCACCCCTCCACTTT.

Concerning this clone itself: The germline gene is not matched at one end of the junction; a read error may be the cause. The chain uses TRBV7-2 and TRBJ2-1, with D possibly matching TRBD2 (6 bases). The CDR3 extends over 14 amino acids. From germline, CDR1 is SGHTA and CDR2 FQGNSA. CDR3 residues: CASSLARGNGEQFF. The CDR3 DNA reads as TGTGCCAGCAGCCTAGCGCGCGGGAATGGTGAGCAGTTCTTC.

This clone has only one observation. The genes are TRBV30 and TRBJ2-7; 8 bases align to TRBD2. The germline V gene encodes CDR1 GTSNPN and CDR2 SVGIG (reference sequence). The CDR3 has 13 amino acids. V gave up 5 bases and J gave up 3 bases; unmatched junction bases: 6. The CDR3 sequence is CAWDPGGGYEQYF. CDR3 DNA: TGTGCCTGGGATCCGGGGGGGGGCTACGAGCAGTACTTC.

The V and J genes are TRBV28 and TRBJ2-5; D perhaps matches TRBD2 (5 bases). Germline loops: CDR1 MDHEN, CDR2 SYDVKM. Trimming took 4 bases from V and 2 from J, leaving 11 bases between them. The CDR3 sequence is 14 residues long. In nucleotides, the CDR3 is TGTGCCAGCAGTTCCCCCACTAGACAAGAGACCCAGTACTTC. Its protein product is CASSSPTRQETQYF.

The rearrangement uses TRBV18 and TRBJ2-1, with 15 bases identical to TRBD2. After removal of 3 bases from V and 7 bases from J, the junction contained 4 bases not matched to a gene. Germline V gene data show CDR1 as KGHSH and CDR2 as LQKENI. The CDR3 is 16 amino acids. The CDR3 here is CASSPGLAGGGNEQFF. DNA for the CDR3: TGTGCCAGCTCACCGGGACTAGCGGGAGGTGGTAATGAGCAGTTCTTC.

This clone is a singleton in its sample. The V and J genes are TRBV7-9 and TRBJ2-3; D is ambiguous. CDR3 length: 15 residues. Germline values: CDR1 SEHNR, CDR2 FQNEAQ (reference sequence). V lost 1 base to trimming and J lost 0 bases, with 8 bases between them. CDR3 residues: CASSLGTVSTDTQYF. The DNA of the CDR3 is TGTGCCAGCAGCTTAGGAACAGTTAGCACAGATACGCAGTATTTT.

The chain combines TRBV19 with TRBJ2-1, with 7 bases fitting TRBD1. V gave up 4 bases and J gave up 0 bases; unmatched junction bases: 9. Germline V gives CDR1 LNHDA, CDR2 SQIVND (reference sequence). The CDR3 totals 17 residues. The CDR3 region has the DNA TGTGCCAGTAGTAGATCCCCAGGGGGTGGCTCCTACAATGAGCAGTTCTTC. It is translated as CASSRSPGGGSYNEQFF.

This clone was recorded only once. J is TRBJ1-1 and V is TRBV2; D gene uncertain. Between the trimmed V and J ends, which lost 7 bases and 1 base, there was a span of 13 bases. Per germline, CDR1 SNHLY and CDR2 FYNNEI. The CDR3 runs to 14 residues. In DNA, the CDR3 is TGTGCCAGCACAGGCCTCTTCCAGAACACTGAAGCTTTCTTT. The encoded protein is CASTGLFQNTEAFF. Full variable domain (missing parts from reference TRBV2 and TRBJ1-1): EPEVTQTPSHQVTQMGQEVILRCVPISNHLYFYWYRQILGQKVEFLVSFYNNEISEKSEIFDDQFSVERPDGSNFTLKIRSTKLEDSAMYFCASTGLFQNTEAFFGQGTRLTVV.

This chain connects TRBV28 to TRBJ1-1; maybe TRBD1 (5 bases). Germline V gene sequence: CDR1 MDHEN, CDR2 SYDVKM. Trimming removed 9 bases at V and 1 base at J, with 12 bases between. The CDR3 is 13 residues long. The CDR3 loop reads CASRGEKNTEAFF. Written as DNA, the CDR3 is TGTGCCAGTCGGGGGGAAAAGAACACTGAAGCTTTCTTT.

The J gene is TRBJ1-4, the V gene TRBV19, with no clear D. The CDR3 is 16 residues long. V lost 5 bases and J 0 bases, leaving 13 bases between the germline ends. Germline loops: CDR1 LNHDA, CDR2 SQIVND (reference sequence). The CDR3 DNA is TGTGCCAGTAGTCGCCGCGCGGATGCAACTAATGAAAAACTGTTTTTT. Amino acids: CASSRRADATNEKLFF.